The sequence of this T cell receptor beta chain was determined in a study of T cell responses to AZD1222 COVID-19 vaccine. Across the study: Second-dose groups at about 4 or about 12 weeks were pooled. Study-wide results and limits: Clonal diversity may have been underestimated, and the donors were mostly white British, with more females than males.

The table came from immunoSEQ multiplex PCR; TCRdb's copy has only in-frame clones and leaves some out. This table holds about 92,000 clones, roughly nine tenths found once. Deletions cut 4 bases from V and 7 bases from J, with 11 bases between. Germline loops: CDR1 SNHLY, CDR2 FYNNEI. The CDR3 sequence is 13 residues long. This clone was seen a few times. The antigen is unknown. The chain combines TRBV2 with TRBJ2-1, with no clear D. The TCR originated in an adult in good health. Sequenced material: peripheral blood, taken on day 0 of AZD1222 vaccination. The CDR3 sequence: CASSARQRNEQFF. Here the CDR3 DNA reads TGTGCCAGCAGTGCACGTCAGAGAAATGAGCAGTTCTTC.